This T cell receptor (beta chain) is drawn from a study of T-cell memory formation after mild COVID-19. General observations from the study: CD4/CD8 balance held among clones contracting day 15 to 85, and later expanders leaned CD4+. CD4+ contracting clones lay mainly in CM and EM, CD8+ ones in EMRA.

Constant-segment primers and 5'RACE yielded cDNA libraries for TCR alpha and TCR beta, each carrying sample barcodes and UMIs. TCRdb reprocessed the 5' RACE reads with MiXCR, giving one entry per CDR3 protein. The data contain about 430,000 distinct CDR3 sequences, roughly 18% of them singletons. To note about this clonotype: Its specificity is unknown.

Sequencing input: PBMCs or a T cell subset sorted from them (not recorded which). The source of this sequence is a man aged 18-30 years who had mild COVID-19 (a few samples of this study predate the infection). Cell type and time point are not known.

Here the CDR3 reads CSADLGVGYTF. The DNA for the CDR3 is TGCAGTGCCGACCTAGGGGTTGGCTACACCTTC. This sequence joins TRBV20-1 and TRBJ1-2, with a weak D call TRBD1 (5 bases). Germline values: CDR1 DFQATT, CDR2 SNEGSKA (reference sequence). Trimming removed 6 bases from V and 7 bases from J, with 12 bases in between. CDR3 size: 11 residues.